This T cell receptor (beta chain) came from a study of blood T cell repertoires in COVID-19. Whole-study context: Sites across the United States, Italy and Spain contributed samples from acute and convalescent COVID-19. PBMCs, B-cell-depleted T cells, or T cells were the source of the cDNA or gDNA that made up the material.

This clone was counted a single time. The CDR3 loop spans 14 amino acids. After removal of 6 bases from V and 7 bases from J, the junction contained 9 bases not matched to a gene. CDR1 and CDR2 (germline): ENHRY, SYGVKD. Study processing details: The authors estimated nucleated cell counts from reference gene primer amplification. Profiled with immunoSEQ multiplex PCR; TCRdb holds only in-frame clones, not every one. V, J and clone size are taken as reported in that table, and D and trimming were inferred from the DNA itself. Of just under 55,000 clones listed, 90% are singletons. The J gene is TRBJ2-3, the V gene TRBV10-3; 8 bases line up with TRBD2. This receptor was taken from a woman in her thirties or forties with active COVID-19. The sequencing input was peripheral blood. CDR3: CAIRSNSGENTQYF. Written as DNA, the CDR3 is TGTGCCATCAGGTCGAATAGCGGGGAAAATACGCAGTATTTT.